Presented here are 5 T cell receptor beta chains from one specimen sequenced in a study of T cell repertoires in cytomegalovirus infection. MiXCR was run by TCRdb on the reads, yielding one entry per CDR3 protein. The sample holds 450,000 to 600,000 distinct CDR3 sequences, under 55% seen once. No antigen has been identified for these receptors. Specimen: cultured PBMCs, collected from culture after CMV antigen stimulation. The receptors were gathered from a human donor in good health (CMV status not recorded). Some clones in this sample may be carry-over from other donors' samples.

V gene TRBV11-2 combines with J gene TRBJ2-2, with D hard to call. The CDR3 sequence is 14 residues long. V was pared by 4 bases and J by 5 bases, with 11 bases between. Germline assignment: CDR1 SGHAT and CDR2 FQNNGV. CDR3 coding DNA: TGTGCCAGCAGCTCCCGAACACGGACCGGGGAGCTGTTTTTT. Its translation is CASSSRTRTGELFF.

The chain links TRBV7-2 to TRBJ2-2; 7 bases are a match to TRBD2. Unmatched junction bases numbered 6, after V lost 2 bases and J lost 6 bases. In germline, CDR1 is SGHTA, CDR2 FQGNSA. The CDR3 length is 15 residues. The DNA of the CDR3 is TGTGCCAGCAGCTTAATCCCTAGCGGCCCCGGGGAGCTGTTTTTT. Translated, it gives CASSLIPSGPGELFF.

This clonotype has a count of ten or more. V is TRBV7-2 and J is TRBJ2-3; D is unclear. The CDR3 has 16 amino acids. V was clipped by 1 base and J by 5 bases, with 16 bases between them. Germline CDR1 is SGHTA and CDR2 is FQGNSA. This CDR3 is CASSLVGGPIGDTQYF. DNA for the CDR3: TGTGCCAGCAGCTTAGTAGGCGGCCCAATCGGAGATACGCAGTATTTT.

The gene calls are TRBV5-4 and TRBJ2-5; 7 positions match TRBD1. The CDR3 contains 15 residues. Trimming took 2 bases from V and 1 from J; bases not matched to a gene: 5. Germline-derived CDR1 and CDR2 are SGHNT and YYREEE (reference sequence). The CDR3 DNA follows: TGTGCCAGCAGCTTAATGGACAGGTCCCAAGAGACCCAGTACTTC. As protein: CASSLMDRSQETQYF.

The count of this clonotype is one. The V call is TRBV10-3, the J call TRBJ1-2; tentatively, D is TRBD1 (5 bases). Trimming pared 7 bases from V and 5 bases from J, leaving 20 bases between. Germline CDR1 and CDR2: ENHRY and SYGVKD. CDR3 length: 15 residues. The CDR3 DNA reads TGTGCCATCACTCAACCGGGGACTACGGGTTATGGCTACACCTTC. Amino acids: CAITQPGTTGYGYTF.